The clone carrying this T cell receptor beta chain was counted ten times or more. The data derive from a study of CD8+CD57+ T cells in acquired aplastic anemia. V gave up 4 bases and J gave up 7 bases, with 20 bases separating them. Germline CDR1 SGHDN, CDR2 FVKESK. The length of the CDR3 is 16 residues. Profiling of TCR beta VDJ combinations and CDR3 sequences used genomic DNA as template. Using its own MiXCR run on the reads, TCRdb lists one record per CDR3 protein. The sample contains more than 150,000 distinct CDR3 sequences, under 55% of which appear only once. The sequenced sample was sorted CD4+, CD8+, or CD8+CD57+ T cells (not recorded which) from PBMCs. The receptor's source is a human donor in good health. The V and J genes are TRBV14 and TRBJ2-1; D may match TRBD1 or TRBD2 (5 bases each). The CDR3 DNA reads TGTGCCAGCAGCCCCACTATAGGGACGGCAAAAAATGAGCAGTTCTTC. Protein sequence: CASSPTIGTAKNEQFF. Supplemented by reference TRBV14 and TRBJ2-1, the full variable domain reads EAGVTQFPSHSVIEKGQTVTLRCDPISGHDNLYWYRRVMGKEIKFLLHFVKESKQDESGMPNNRFLAERTGGTYSTLKVQPAELEDSGVYFCASSPTIGTAKNEQFFGPGTRLTVL.